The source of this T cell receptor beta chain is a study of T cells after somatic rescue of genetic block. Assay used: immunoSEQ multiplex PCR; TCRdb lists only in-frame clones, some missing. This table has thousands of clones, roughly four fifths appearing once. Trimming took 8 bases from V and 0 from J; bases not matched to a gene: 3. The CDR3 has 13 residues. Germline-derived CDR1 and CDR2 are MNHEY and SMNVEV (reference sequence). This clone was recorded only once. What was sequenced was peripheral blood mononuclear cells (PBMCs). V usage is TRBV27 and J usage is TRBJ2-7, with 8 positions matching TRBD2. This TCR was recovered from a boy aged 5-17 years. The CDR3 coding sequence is TGTGCCAGCGGGGCGGGAGGCTCCTACGAGCAGTACTTC. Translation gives CASGAGGSYEQYF.